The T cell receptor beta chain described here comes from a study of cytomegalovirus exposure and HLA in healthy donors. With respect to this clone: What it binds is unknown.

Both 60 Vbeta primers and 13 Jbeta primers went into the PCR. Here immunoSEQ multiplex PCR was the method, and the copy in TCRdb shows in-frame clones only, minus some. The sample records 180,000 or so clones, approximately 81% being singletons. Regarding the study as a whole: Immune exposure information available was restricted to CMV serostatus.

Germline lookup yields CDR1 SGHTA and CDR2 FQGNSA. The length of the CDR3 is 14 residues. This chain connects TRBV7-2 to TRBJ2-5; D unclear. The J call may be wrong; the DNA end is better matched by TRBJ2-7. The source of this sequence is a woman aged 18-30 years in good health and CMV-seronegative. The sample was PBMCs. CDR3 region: CASSSSGFPYEQYF. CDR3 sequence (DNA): TGTGCCAGCAGCTCGTCCGGGTTTCCCTACGAGCAGTACTTC.